The T cell receptor beta chain described here comes from a study of shared clonotypes between healthy human individuals. The method was immunoSEQ multiplex PCR; TCRdb's version includes in-frame clones alone and lacks a portion of them. This repertoire shows a few hundred thousand clones, 96% found once; its top ten account for approximately 0.32%. The clonotype originates from a man aged 25 to 45 in good health. The specimen sequenced was memory CD8+ T cells sorted from blood. As to subset: CD45RO+ cells pooled with CCR7-negative TemRA cells.

CDR3 loop: CASSQDSFRGRFYGYTF. Here the CDR3 DNA reads TGCGCCAGCAGCCAAGATAGTTTCCGGGGCAGGTTCTATGGCTACACCTTC. The gene calls are TRBV4-1 and TRBJ1-2; weak D call: TRBD1 (5 bases). V was pared by 0 bases and J by 4 bases, with 18 bases between. CDR1 is MGHRA and CDR2 is YSYEKL in the germline V gene. The CDR3 is made up of 17 amino acids.